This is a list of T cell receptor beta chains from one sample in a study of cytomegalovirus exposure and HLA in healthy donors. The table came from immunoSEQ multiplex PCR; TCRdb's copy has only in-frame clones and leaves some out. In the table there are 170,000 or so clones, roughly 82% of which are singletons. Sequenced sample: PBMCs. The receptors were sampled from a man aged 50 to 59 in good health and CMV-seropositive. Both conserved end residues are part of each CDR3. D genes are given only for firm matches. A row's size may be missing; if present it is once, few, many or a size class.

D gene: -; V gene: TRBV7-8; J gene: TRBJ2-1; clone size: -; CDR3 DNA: TGTGCCAGCATCGCAACCTACCCCCGTGGCGGCCAGAGCTCCTACAATGAGCAGTTCTTC; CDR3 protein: CASIATYPRGGQSSYNEQFF
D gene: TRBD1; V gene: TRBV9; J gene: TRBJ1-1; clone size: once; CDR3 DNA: TGTGCCAGCAGCGTCGGGACAGCCAGGATGAACACTGAAGCTTTCTTT; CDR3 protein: CASSVGTARMNTEAFF
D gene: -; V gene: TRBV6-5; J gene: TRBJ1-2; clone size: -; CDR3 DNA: TGTGCCAGGAGACCTGTCCGACAGTATTATGGCTACACCTTC; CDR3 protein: CARRPVRQYYGYTF
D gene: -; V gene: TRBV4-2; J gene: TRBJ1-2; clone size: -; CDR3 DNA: TGTGCCAGCAGCCAAGAGCAGGGGAGGGAGTTCGGCTATGGCTACACCTTC; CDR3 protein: CASSQEQGREFGYGYTF
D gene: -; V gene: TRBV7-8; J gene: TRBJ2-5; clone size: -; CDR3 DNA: TGTGCCAGCAGCCTGACAGGTATCCAAGAGACCCAGTACTTC; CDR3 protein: CASSLTGIQETQYF
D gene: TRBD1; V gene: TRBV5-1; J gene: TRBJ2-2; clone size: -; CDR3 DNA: TGCGCCAGCAGCCGTGACAGGGGGCATACCGGGGAGCTGTTTTTT; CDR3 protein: CASSRDRGHTGELFF
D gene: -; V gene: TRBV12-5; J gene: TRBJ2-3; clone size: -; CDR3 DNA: TGTGCTAGTGGGCGAGTCGGGGGTCCTAGCACAGATACGCAGTATTTT; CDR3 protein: CASGRVGGPSTDTQYF
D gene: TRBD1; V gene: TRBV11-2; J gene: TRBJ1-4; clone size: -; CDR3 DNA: TGTGCCAGCACCAGGGGGTATACTAATGAAAAACTGTTTTTT; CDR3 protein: CASTRGYTNEKLFF
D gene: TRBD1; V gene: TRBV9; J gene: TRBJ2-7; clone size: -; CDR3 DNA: TGTGCCAGCAGCGTGGGACAGGGGTCCCCCTACGAGCAGTACTTC; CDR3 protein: CASSVGQGSPYEQYF
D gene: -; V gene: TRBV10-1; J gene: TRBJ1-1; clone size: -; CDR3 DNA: TGCGCCAGCAGTCGAACAGCGAACACTGAAGCTTTCTTT; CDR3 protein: CASSRTANTEAFF
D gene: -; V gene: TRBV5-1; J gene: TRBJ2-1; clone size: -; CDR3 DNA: TGCGCCAGCAGCTCCCGTAGTTACAATGAGCAGTTCTTC; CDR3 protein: CASSSRSYNEQFF
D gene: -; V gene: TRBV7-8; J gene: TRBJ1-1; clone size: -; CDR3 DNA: TGTGCCAGCAGCTTAGCCGGGGCTGAAGCTTTCTTT; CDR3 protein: CASSLAGAEAFF
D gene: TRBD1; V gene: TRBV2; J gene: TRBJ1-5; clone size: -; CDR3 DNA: TGTGCCAGCAGTGGGATATGGACAGGGGGCGGAAAAAATCAGCCCCAGCATTTT; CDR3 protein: CASSGIWTGGGKNQPQHF
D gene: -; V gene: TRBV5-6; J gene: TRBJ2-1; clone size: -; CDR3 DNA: TGTGCCAGCAGCTATGGTCCGGGGGCCTACAATGAGCAGTTCTTC; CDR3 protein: CASSYGPGAYNEQFF
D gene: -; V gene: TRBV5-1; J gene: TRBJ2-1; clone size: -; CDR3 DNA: TGCGCCAGCAGCTTGGTTCGGGAAAATGAGCAGTTCTTC; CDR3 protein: CASSLVRENEQFF
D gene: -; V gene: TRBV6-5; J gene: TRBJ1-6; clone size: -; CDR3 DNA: TGTGCCAGCAGTTACTCGGCAGAGGCGTATAATTCACCCCTCCACTTT; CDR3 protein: CASSYSAEAYNSPLHF
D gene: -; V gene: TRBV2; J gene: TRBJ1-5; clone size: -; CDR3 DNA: TGTGCCAGCAGTGAAGGGTCAGGGAAGTATCAGCCCCAGCATTTT; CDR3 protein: CASSEGSGKYQPQHF
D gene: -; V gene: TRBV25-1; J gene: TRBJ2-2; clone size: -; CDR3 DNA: TGTGCCAGCTCCCCCTTAAACCTCAGGATCGGGGAGCTGTTTTTT; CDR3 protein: CASSPLNLRIGELFF
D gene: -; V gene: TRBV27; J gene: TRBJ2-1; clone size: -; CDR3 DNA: TGTGCCAGCAGCTTCCCAAGGGGGGAGCAGTTCTTC; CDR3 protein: CASSFPRGEQFF
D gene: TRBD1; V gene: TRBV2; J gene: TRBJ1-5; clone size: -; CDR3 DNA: TGTGCCAGCAGTGTCCGGACAGGGGGCAATCAGCCCCAGCATTTT; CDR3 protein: CASSVRTGGNQPQHF
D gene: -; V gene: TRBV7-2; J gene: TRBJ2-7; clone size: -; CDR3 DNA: TGTGCCAGCAGCTCGAGAGAGACCACTAACGAGCAGTACTTC; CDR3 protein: CASSSRETTNEQYF
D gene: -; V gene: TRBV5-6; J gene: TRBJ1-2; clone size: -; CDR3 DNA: TGTGCCAGCAGCTCCAGGACAGACTATGGCTACACCTTC; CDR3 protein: CASSSRTDYGYTF
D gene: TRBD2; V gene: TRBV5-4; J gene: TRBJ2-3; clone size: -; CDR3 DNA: TGTGCCAGCAGCTCCCGACTAGCGGGGGGGGCGTATACGCAGTATTTT; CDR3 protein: CASSSRLAGGAYTQYF
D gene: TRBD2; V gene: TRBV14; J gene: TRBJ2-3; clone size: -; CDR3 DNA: TGTGCCAGCAGCCAAGGTAGCGGGGCCACAGATACGCAGTATTTT; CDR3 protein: CASSQGSGATDTQYF
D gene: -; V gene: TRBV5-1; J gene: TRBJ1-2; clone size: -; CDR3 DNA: TGCGCCAGCAGCTTGGGTAGGGGGAACTATGGCTACACCTTC; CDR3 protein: CASSLGRGNYGYTF
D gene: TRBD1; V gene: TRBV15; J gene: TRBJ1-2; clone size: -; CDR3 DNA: TGTGCCACCAGCAGAGAGGACAGGCGTTACACCGAGGGCTACACCTTC; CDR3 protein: CATSREDRRYTEGYTF
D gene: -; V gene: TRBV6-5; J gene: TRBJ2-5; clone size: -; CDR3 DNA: TGTGCCAGCGGTGGAGGAGGACTCGAGACCCAGTACTTC; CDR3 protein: CASGGGGLETQYF
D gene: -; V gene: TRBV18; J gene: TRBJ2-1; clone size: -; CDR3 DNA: TGTGCCAGCTCACCCTTAGGGGTAGAGGTCCACAATGAGCAGTTCTTC; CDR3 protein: CASSPLGVEVHNEQFF
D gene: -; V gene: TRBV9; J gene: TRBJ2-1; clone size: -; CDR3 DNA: TGTGCCAGCAGCGTAGAGTCAGGTTCCTATGAGCAGTTCTTC; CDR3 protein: CASSVESGSYEQFF
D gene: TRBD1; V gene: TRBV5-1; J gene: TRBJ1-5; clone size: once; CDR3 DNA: TGCGCCAGCAGCTCTGACAGGGGTCAGCCCCAGCATTTT; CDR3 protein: CASSSDRGQPQHF
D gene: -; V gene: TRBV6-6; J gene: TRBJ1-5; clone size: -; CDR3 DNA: TGTGCCAGCAGGCAAAGCACAGGTAGGAATCAGCCCCAGCATTTT; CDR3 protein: CASRQSTGRNQPQHF
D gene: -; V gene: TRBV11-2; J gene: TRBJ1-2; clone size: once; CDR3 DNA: TGTGCCAGCAGCTTCTCTACCGGTGGCTACACCTTC; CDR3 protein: CASSFSTGGYTF
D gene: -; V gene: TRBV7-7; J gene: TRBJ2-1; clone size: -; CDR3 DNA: TGTGCTAGCAGCTACGACTACAGCCCCTACAATGAGCAGTTCTTC; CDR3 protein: CASSYDYSPYNEQFF
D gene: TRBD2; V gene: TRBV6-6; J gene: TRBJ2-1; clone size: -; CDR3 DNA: TGTGCCAGCAGAACATTTGGGACTAGCGATGAGCAGTTCTTC; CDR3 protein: CASRTFGTSDEQFF
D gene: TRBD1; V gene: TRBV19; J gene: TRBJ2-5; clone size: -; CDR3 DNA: TGTGCCAGTAGTAGGACAGGGCTCGAAGAGACCCAGTACTTC; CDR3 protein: CASSRTGLEETQYF
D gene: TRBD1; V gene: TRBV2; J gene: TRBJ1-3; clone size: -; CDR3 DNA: TGTGCCAGCAAGTCGTCGGACAGGTCGGCCATATATTTT; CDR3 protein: CASKSSDRSAIYF
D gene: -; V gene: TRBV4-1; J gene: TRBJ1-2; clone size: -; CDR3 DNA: TGCGCCAGCAGCCAAGTAGGGGAGGCTGGCTACACCTTC; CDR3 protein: CASSQVGEAGYTF
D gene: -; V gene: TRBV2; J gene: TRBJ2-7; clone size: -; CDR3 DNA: TGTGCCAGCAGTGAGGAGAACAGGATCGCCTACGAGCAGTACTTC; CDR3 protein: CASSEENRIAYEQYF
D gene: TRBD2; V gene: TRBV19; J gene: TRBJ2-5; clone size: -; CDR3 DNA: TGTGCCAGCCGGGGGGGAGCCCAAGAGACCCAGTACTTC; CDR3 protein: CASRGGAQETQYF
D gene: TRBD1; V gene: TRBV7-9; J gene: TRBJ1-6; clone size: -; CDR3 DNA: TGTGCCAGCAGCTCCCAGACAGGGATGAATTCACCCCTCCACTTT; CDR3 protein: CASSSQTGMNSPLHF
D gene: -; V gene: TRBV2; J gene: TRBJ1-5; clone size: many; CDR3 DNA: TGTGCCAGCAGCGGGACATTCGATAGCAATCAGCCCCAGCATTTT; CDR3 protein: CASSGTFDSNQPQHF
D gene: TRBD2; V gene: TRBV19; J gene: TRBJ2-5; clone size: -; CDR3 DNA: TGTGCCAGTAGGGCGACTAGCGGGAAATACAGTGGAGAGACCCAGTACTTC; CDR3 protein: CASRATSGKYSGETQYF
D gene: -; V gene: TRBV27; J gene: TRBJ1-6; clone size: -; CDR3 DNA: TGTGCCAGCAGTTCAACATTCGGACAGCTCGGGACCCTCCACTTT; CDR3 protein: CASSSTFGQLGTLHF
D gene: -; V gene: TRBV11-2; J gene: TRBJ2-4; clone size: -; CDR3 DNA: TGTGCCAGCAGCTTAGCACGAGGAAAAAACATTCAGTACTTC; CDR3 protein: CASSLARGKNIQYF
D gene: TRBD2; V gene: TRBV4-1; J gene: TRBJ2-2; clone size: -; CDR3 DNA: TGCGCCAGCAGCCAACGTAGCGGGCATTCGAACACCGGGGAGCTGTTTTTT; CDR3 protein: CASSQRSGHSNTGELFF
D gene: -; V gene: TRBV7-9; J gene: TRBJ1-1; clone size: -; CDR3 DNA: TGTGCCAGCAGCATATCGGTGGCTTTCTTT; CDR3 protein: CASSISVAFF
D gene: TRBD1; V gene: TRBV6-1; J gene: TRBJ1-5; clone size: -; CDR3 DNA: TGTGCCAGCAGTGACCCTCAGGGGGCTGTCAATCAGCCCCAGCATTTT; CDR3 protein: CASSDPQGAVNQPQHF
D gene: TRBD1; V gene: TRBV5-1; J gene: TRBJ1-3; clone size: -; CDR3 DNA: TGCGCCAGCAGCTTGGCCGGGGCAGGGGGAGGAAACACCATATATTTT; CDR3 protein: CASSLAGAGGGNTIYF
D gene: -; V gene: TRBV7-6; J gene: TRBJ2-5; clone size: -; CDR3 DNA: TGTGCCAGCAGCTTAGGTCCGGGGGTTCAAGAGACCCAGTACTTC; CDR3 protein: CASSLGPGVQETQYF
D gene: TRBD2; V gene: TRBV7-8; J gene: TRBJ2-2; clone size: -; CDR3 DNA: TGTGCCAGCAGCTTAGCGCTAGCGGGAGGGAGGTCCGGGGAGCTGTTTTTT; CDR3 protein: CASSLALAGGRSGELFF
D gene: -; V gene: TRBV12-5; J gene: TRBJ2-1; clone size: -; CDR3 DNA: TGTGCTAGTGGTTTTGTCCTCAATGAGCAGTTCTTC; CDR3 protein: CASGFVLNEQFF
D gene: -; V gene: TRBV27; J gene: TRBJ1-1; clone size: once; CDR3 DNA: TGTGCCAGCAGAAGATGGGCACAGGGCGACGAAGCTTTCTTT; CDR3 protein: CASRRWAQGDEAFF
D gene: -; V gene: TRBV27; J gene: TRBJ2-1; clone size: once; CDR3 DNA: TGTGCCAGCAGTTCTAGGGGGGGTTTAAATGAGCAGTTCTTC; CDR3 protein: CASSSRGGLNEQFF
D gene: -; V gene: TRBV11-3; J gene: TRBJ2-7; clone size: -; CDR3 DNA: TGTGCCAGCAGCTTAGGGGAGACCGAGCAGTACTTC; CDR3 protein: CASSLGETEQYF